Below, one T cell receptor beta chain is given with its context. The antigen is unknown. This CDR3 is 14 amino acids long. The V end lost 2 bases, the J end lost 6 bases, and 11 bases lay between the germline ends. Germline V lookup: CDR1 MNHEY, CDR2 SMNVEV (reference sequence). 13 Jbeta primers and 60 Vbeta primers were used for the PCR. The assay was immunoSEQ multiplex PCR, and TCRdb's table has in-frame clones only and misses some. This repertoire shows 240,000 or so clones, 75% to 85% found once; its top ten account for less than 8.5%. The source of the sample is a study of cytomegalovirus exposure and HLA in healthy donors. The study's findings and limits: For most TCR beta V segments, an earlier analysis put the productive rate at about 90% or about 30% of the time. Specific recognition of CMV antigens was confirmed in vitro for three chains (all CMV-associated).

At collection, donors were nominally healthy, but unrecorded immune exposures were probable. The sequenced material came from PBMCs. The TCR originated in an older woman in good health and CMV-seropositive. The V call is TRBV27, the J call TRBJ2-1; D might be TRBD2 (6 bases). The CDR3 nucleotides read TGTGCCAGCAGTTTACTAGCGCTAGGCAATGAGCAGTTCTTC. Translated, it gives CASSLLALGNEQFF.